This T cell receptor (beta chain) comes out of a study of CD8 T cells in ankylosing spondylitis. Study-level points and caveats: A number of the motif variants had already been described in reactive arthritis synovial fluid and blood.

The sample holds many counts of this clonotype. Its cognate antigen is unknown. Germline CDR1 SQVTM, CDR2 ANQGSEA. V dropped 5 bases and J dropped 8 bases, with 16 bases sitting between them. The CDR3 totals 13 residues. Using its own MiXCR run on the 5' RACE reads, TCRdb lists one record per CDR3 protein. The table lists 200,000 or so distinct CDR3 sequences, 20% to 30% of them singletons. This TCR was sampled from a male donor with ankylosing spondylitis or in good health (not recorded which). The rearrangement joins TRBV29-1 to TRBJ1-3; a weak D match, TRBD1 (6 bases). Material for sequencing was blood, either unsorted or a sorted T cell fraction (not recorded which). CDR3 in amino acids: CSVFTGRTDTIYF. In DNA form, the CDR3 reads TGCAGCGTTTTCACAGGGAGAACGGACACCATATATTTT.